This TCR beta chain was sequenced during a study of blood T cell repertoires in COVID-19. In the source study's methods: Amplification of reference gene primers was used by the study to estimate nucleated cell counts. Clones were sequenced by immunoSEQ multiplex PCR, and TCRdb holds only the in-frame ones, with some missing. Clonal size and the V and J genes are those of that table, whereas D and trimming came from the DNA. The sample shows roughly 250,000 clones, around 90% of them seen only once. Germline assignment: CDR1 SGHAT and CDR2 FQNNGV. The V segment lost 5 bases and the J segment 1 base; nucleotides outside the gene matches: 5. The CDR3 contains 15 residues. Enrollees, roughly 18 to 90 years old, lived in about two dozen US areas. Cohorts were assigned according to the clinical history that participants reported. Recovered status in Cohort 3 required two negative PCRs, clearance, or symptom resolution.

The TCR originated in a woman aged 18-35 years who had recovered from COVID-19. The chain recombines TRBV11-2 with TRBJ2-7, with 10 bases matching TRBD2. Source material: PBMCs or T cells enriched from blood (not recorded which). The CDR3: CASSRDSGGSYEQYF. The CDR3 DNA sequence: TGTGCCAGCAGCCGTGATAGCGGGGGGTCCTACGAGCAGTACTTC.